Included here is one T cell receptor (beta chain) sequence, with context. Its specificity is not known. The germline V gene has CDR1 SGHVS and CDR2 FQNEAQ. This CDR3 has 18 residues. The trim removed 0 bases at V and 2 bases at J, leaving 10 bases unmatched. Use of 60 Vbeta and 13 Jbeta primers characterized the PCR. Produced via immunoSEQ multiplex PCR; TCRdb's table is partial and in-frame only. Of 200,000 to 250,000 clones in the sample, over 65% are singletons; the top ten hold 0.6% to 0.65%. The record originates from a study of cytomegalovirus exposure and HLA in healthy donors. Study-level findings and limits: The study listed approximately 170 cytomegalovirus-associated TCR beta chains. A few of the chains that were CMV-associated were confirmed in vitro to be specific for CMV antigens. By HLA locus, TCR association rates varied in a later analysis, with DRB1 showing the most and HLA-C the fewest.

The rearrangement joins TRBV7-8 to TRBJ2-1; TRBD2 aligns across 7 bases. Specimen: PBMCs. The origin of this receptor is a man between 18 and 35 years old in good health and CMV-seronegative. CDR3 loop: CASSLAERLASTYNEQFF. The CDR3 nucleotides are TGTGCCAGCAGCTTAGCGGAAAGACTAGCATCAACCTACAATGAGCAGTTCTTC. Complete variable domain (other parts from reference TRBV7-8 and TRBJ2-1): GAGVSQSPRYKVAKRGQDVALRCDPISGHVSLFWYQQALGQGPEFLTYFQNEAQLDKSGLPSDRFFAERPEGSVSTLKIQRTQQEDSAVYLCASSLAERLASTYNEQFFGPGTRLTVL.